Here is one T cell receptor (beta chain) with its context. The sample originates from a study of identical twins. Via MiXCR, TCRdb re-called the 5' RACE reads, giving one row per CDR3 protein. This sample yields more than 1.5 million distinct CDR3 sequences, of which less than 35% are seen a single time; 0.27% belongs to the top ten. Trimming took 9 bases from V and 1 from J, leaving 19 bases between them. Germline CDR1 SGHRS, CDR2 YFSETQ. The CDR3 length is 15 residues. Material: cord blood. The chain uses TRBV5-1 and TRBJ1-1; tentative D call: TRBD1 (5 bases). The receptor was isolated from a newborn girl in good health. CDR3 in DNA: TGCGCCACTAAAACCCGCCCCGACAGGAACACTGAAGCTTTCTTT. Its translation is CATKTRPDRNTEAFF.